This T cell receptor (beta chain) was identified in a study of T cell responses to AZD1222 COVID-19 vaccine. Clones were read by immunoSEQ multiplex PCR, and TCRdb kept only the in-frame ones, dropping some. The data contain approximately 100,000 clones, roughly nine tenths of them singletons. The CDR3 runs to 10 residues. V was clipped by 8 bases and J by 5 bases, with 9 bases between them. CDR1 and CDR2 from the germline V gene are DFQATT and SNEGSKA (reference sequence). Study-level points and caveats: Baseline testing showed seropositivity in only a handful of AZD1222 recipients. No day 14 peak samples; only post-peak repertoires were characterized. Donors, mostly white British, included more females; clonal diversity was possibly underestimated.

As to this clone: Its antigen is unknown.

Sequenced material: peripheral blood, taken on day 0 of AZD1222 vaccination. This chain uses TRBV20-1 with TRBJ2-5; D is uncertain. The TCR sequence derives from an adult in good health. The DNA of the CDR3 is TGCAGTTTTCCTCGCGAGACCCAGTACTTC. This sequence encodes CSFPRETQYF.